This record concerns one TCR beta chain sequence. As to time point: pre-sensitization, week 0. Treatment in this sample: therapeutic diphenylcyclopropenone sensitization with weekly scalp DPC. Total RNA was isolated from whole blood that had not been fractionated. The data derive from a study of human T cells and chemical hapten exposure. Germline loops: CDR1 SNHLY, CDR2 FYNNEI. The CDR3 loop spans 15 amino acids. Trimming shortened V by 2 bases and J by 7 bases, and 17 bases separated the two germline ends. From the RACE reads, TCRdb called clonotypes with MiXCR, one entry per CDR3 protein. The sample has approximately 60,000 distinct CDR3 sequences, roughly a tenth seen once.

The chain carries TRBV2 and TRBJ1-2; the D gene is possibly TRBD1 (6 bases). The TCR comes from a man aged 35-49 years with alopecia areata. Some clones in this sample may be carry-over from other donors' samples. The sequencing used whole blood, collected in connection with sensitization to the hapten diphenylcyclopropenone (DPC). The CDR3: CASSEFYYRAAGYTF. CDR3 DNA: TGTGCCAGCAGTGAATTCTATTACAGGGCTGCTGGCTACACCTTC. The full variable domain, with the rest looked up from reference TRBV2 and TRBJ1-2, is EPEVTQTPSHQVTQMGQEVILRCVPISNHLYFYWYRQILGQKVEFLVSFYNNEISEKSEIFDDQFSVERPDGSNFTLKIRSTKLEDSAMYFCASSEFYYRAAGYTFGSGTRLTVV.